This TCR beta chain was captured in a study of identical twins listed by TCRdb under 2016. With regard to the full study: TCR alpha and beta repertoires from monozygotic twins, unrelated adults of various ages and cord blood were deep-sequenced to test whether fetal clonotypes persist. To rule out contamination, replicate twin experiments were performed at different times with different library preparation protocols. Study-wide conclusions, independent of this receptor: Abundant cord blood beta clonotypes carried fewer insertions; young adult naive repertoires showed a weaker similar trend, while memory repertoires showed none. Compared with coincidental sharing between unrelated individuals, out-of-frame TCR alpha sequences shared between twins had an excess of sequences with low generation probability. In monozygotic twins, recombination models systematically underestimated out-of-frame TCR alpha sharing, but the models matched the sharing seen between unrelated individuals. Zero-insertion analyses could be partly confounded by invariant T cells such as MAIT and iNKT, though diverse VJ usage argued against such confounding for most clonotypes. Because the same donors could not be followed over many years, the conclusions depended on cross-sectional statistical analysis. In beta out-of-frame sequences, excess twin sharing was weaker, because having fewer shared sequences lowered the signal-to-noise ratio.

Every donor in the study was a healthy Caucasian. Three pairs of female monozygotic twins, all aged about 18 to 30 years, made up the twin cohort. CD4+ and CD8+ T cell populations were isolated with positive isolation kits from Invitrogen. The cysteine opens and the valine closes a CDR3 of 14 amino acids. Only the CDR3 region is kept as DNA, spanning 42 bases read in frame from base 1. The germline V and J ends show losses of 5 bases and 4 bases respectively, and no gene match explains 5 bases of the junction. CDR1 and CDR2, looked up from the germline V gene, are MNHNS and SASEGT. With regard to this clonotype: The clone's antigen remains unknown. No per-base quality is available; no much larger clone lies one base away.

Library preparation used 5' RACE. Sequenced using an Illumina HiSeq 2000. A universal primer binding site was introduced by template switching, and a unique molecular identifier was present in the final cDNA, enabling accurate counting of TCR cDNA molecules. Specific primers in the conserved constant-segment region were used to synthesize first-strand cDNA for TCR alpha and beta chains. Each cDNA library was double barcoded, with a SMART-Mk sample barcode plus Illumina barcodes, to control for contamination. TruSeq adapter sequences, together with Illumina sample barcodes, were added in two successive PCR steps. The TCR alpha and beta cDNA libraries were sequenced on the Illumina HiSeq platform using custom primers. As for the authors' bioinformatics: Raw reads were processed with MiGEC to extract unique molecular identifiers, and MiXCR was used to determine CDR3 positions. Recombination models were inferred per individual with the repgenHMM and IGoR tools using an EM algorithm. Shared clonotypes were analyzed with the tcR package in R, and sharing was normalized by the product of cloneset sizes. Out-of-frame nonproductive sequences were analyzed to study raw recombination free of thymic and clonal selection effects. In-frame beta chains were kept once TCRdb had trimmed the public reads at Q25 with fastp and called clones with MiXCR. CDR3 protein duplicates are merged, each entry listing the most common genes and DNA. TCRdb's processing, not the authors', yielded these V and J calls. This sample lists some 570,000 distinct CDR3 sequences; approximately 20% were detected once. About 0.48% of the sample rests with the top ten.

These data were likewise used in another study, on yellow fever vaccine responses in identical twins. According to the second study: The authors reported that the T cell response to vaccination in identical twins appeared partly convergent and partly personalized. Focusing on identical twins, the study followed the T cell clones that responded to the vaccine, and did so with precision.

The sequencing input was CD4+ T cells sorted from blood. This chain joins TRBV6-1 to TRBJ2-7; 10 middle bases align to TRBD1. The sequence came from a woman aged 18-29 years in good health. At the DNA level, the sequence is TGTGCCAGCAGTATGGGACAGGGGACTTACGAGCAGTACGTC. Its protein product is CASSMGQGTYEQYV.